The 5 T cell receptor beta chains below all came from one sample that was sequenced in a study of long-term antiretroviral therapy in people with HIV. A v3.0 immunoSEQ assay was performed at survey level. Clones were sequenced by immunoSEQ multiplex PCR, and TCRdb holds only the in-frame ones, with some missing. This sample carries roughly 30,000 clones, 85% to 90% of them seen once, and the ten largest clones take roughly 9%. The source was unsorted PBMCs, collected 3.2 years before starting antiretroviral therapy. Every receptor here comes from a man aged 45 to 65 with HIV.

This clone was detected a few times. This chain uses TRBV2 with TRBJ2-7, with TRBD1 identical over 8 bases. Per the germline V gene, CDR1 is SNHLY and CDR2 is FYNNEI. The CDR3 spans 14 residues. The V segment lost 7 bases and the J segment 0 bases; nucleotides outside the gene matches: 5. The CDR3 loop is CASTRQGSSYEQYF. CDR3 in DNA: TGTGCCAGCACTCGACAGGGGAGCTCCTACGAGCAGTACTTC.

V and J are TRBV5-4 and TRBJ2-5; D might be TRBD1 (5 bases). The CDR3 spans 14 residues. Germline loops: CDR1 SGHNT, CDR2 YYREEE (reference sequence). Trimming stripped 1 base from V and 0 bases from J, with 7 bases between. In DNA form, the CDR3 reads TGTGCCAGCAGCTTGTACAGGTACCAAGAGACCCAGTACTTC. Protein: CASSLYRYQETQYF.

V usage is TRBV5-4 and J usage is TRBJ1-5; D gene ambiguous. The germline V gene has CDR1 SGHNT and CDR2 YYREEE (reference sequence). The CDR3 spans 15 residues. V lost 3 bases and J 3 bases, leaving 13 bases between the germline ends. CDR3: CASSSTPDINQPQHF. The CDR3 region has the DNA TGTGCCAGCAGCTCTACACCAGACATCAATCAGCCCCAGCATTTT.

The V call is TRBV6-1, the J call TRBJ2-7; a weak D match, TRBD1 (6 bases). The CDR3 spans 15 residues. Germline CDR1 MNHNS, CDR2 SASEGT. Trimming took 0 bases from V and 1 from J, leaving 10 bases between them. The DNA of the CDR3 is TGTGCCAGCAGTGAAGCTGGGGGCCTATCCTACGAGCAGTACTTC. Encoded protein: CASSEAGGLSYEQYF.

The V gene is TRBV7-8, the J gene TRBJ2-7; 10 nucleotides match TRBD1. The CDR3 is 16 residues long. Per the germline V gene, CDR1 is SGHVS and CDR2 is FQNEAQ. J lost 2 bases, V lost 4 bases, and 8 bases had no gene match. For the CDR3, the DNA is TGTGCCAGCAGCTCTAAAACCGGGACAGGGGCCTACGAGCAGTACTTC. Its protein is CASSSKTGTGAYEQYF.